This passage covers 11 T cell receptor beta chains from one sample sequenced in a study of blood T cell repertoires in COVID-19. This table comes from immunoSEQ multiplex PCR, and its TCRdb copy is limited to in-frame clones, with some not included. Among fewer than 200,000 clones listed, about 85% were seen once. Sequencing used peripheral blood. These receptors all stem from a man aged 60 to 69 who had recovered from COVID-19.

The V gene is TRBV27, the J gene TRBJ2-3, with 7 nucleotides matching TRBD2. Trimming removed 2 bases from V and 5 bases from J; junction bases left unmatched: 7. CDR1 is MNHEY and CDR2 is SMNVEV in the germline V gene (reference sequence). CDR3 length: 15 residues. The CDR3 sequence: CASSLVGGSKDTQYF. Written as DNA, the CDR3 is TGTGCCAGCAGTTTAGTCGGGGGGTCCAAAGATACGCAGTATTTT.

This clone was counted between two and nine times. CDR3 in amino acids: CASSLASGGAFDEQFF. CDR3 nucleotide sequence: TGTGCCAGCAGCCTAGCTAGCGGGGGGGCCTTCGATGAGCAGTTCTTC. This sequence joins TRBV6-6 and TRBJ2-1, with 12 bases aligning to TRBD2. The germline V gene has CDR1 MNHNY and CDR2 SVGAGI (reference sequence). Trimming cost V 6 bases and J 8 bases; bases outside gene matches: 11. The CDR3 has 16 amino acids.

The chain employs TRBV11-2 and TRBJ2-7; D gene unclear. Trimming took off 5 bases at V and 3 bases at J, with 14 bases between the two ends. CDR1 is SGHAT, CDR2 FQNNGV, per germline. CDR3 length: 14 residues. The CDR3 nucleotides are TGTGCCAGCAGCCCCCCCGCCGGAGTCTACGAGCAGTACTTC. Its protein product is CASSPPAGVYEQYF.

The chain has TRBV2 and TRBJ1-2, with 7 bases identical to TRBD1. CDR1 SNHLY and CDR2 FYNNEI come from the germline V gene. Unmatched junction bases numbered 15, after V lost 8 bases and J lost 6 bases. The CDR3 totals 15 residues. This CDR3 is CASRPLAGTANGYTF. The CDR3 DNA sequence: TGTGCCAGCCGACCCCTGGCCGGGACAGCGAATGGCTACACCTTC. The full variable domain, its missing parts supplied by reference TRBV2 and TRBJ1-2, is EPEVTQTPSHQVTQMGQEVILRCVPISNHLYFYWYRQILGQKVEFLVSFYNNEISEKSEIFDDQFSVERPDGSNFTLKIRSTKLEDSAMYFCASRPLAGTANGYTFGSGTRLTVV.

This clone has only a few counts. This chain joins TRBV27 and TRBJ2-1; D perhaps matches TRBD1 (6 bases). The germline V gene has CDR1 MNHEY and CDR2 SMNVEV (reference sequence). The CDR3 is made up of 15 amino acids. The V and J ends lost 7 bases and 8 bases respectively, with 21 bases between them. CDR3 protein: CASNHRVPSFDEQFF. DNA for the CDR3: TGTGCCAGCAATCACAGGGTACCTAGTTTTGATGAGCAGTTCTTC.

This chain uses TRBV13 with TRBJ2-3, with 12 bases fitting TRBD1. The length of the CDR3 is 15 residues. CDR1 is PRHDT and CDR2 is FYEKMQ in the germline V gene (reference sequence). J lost 8 bases, V lost 4 bases, and 7 bases had no gene match. The CDR3 spells CASSSGQGAIGTQYF. CDR3 in DNA: TGTGCCAGCAGCTCGGGACAGGGGGCGATTGGTACGCAGTATTTT.

This chain joins TRBV6-5 and TRBJ2-7, with a tentative D call TRBD1 (6 bases). This CDR3 is built from 14 residues. The germline V gene has CDR1 MNHEY and CDR2 SVGAGI. Trimming took 0 bases from V and 5 from J, leaving 11 bases between them. CDR3 DNA sequence: TGTGCCAGCAGTTACTCCGTCAGGGGAAACGAGCAGTACTTC. It translates to CASSYSVRGNEQYF.

This chain connects TRBV7-8 to TRBJ2-5; 7 bases align to TRBD1. CDR3 size: 16 residues. After removal of 5 bases from V and 5 bases from J, the junction contained 14 bases not matched to a gene. CDR1 SGHVS and CDR2 FQNEAQ come from the germline V gene. The CDR3 loop is CASSSDRVRSWETQYF. In DNA form, the CDR3 reads TGTGCCAGCAGCAGCGACAGGGTTAGGAGTTGGGAGACCCAGTACTTC.

This chain connects TRBV19 to TRBJ1-1; 7 bases are a match to TRBD1. Germline loops: CDR1 LNHDA, CDR2 SQIVND (reference sequence). After removal of 4 bases from V and 0 bases from J, the junction contained 2 bases not matched to a gene. This CDR3 contains 14 residues. The CDR3 DNA reads as TGTGCCAGTAGTAGGGGGACAGTGAACACTGAAGCTTTCTTT. It encodes CASSRGTVNTEAFF.

This sequence joins TRBV3-1 (or the pseudogene TRBV3-2) and TRBJ2-1, with TRBD2 identical over 7 bases. V lost 0 bases to trimming and J lost 9 bases; unmatched junction nucleotides: 2. Per the germline V gene, CDR1 is LGHDT and CDR2 is YNNKEL (reference sequence). The CDR3 is 13 residues long. For the CDR3, the DNA is TGTGCCAGCAGCCAAGATTGGGGGGGTGAGCAGTTCTTC. It translates to CASSQDWGGEQFF.

The chain links TRBV5-1 to TRBJ1-2; possible D gene TRBD1, 5 bases. CDR3 length: 14 amino acids. Trimming stripped 1 base from V and 4 bases from J, with 11 bases between. Germline CDR1 is SGHRS and CDR2 is YFSETQ. The CDR3 reads CASSLSQGPYGYTF. DNA for the CDR3: TGCGCCAGCAGCTTGTCCCAGGGCCCCTATGGCTACACCTTC.